The source of this T cell receptor (beta chain) is a study of T cell responses to AZD1222 COVID-19 vaccine (dated by TCRdb to the early 2020s). Describing the broader study: AZD1222 recipients given second doses at about 4 weeks or at about 12 weeks were pooled, since spike-specific TCR depth and breadth were not found to differ between the two schedules. Enrollment into the trials was organized by age into subgroups of 18-55, 56-69 and 70-plus years, and those subgroups contained approximately 150, 30 and 60 TCR-sequenced participants, respectively. A total of around 240 trial participants underwent TCR sequencing, of whom roughly 210 had received two doses of AZD1222 and roughly 26 had received two doses of the MenACWY control vaccine.

The meaning of the sample's time point label: baseline before first vaccination. Vaccinee samples came from UK trials COV001 and COV002, including a single-blind randomized controlled phase 2/3 trial of AZD1222 (ChAdOx1 nCoV-19) in healthy adults. Trial participant PBMC samples were collected at day 0 and day 28 after the second dose for TCRbeta chain sequencing. General study outcomes and caveats: Participants were mostly white British, with more females than males. The authors suggested clonal diversity may have been underestimated. Because no day 14 peak-response samples were available, the repertoires could be characterized only after the peak T cell response. Reportedly, almost half of the unique spike-specific TCRs recognized epitopes lying outside the regions that are mutated in the B.1.351 and B.1.1.7 variants. Conclusions about previously exposed vaccinees are limited, since just a handful of AZD1222 recipients were seropositive for SARS-CoV-2 at baseline. After two AZD1222 doses, both the breadth and the depth of spike-specific TCRs were significantly higher than at day 0 and than in MenACWY recipients. Vaccine-associated CD4 TCRs spanned the whole spike protein, with dominant responses in regions 160-218 and 743-854. The 56-69-year group was small, and its depth increase did not reach significance, likely because of low power.

From cysteine to phenylalanine, the CDR3 is 17 amino acids long. Only the CDR3 region is kept as DNA, spanning 51 bases read in frame from base 1. V is cut back by 3 bases and J by 7 bases, with 14 bases in the junction unmatched. From the germline V gene (reference sequence), CDR1 is LGHDT and CDR2 is YNNKEL. This clone was recorded only once. The antigen it binds to is not known. No clone much larger than this one lies a single base away; base qualities are absent. The CDR3 regions of human TCRbeta chains were subjected to immunosequencing. The study's processing was this. TCRs in the repertoires were matched against a reference library of SARS-CoV-2-specific TCRs that had been generated with the MIRA antigen-specificity platform. Breadth meant the fraction of unique TCRs that were SARS-CoV-2-associated, whereas depth meant the fraction of total T cells that were SARS-CoV-2-associated. Using the MIRA data, each spike-specific TCR was mapped to the spike region that the TCR reacts to and placed in a CD4 or CD8 class. Log10-transformed breadth and depth values were compared by one-way ANOVA with Sidak's multiple comparisons tests. As stored in TCRdb, this immuneACCESS dataset retains in-frame rearrangements with V and J assigned. A fraction of the clones does not appear; measured against another copy, unresolved V genes explain less than half of the discrepancy, and the remainder lacks a known reason. From that table come the V and J calls and clone size; the DNA was used to work out D and trimming. The sample has more than 250,000 clones on record, roughly 93% of them singletons. The ten largest clones take up roughly 0.5% of the sample.

The sample consisted of peripheral blood, taken on day 0 of AZD1222 vaccination. Recombination joined TRBV3-1 (or the pseudogene TRBV3-2) with TRBJ2-1, with 8 junctional bases fitting TRBD1. The receptor comes from an adult in good health. The CDR3 protein is CASSQTFGQGTGNEQFF. The bases read TGTGCCAGCAGCCAGACTTTCGGACAGGGTACGGGGAATGAGCAGTTCTTC.